The following is a T cell receptor beta chain sequence with its context. This record comes from a study of patients and donors after allogeneic stem cell transplantation. CDR1 and CDR2 (germline): MNHEY, SVGAGI. Trimming removed 6 bases from V and 0 bases from J, with 22 bases in between. This CDR3 has 18 residues. In TCRdb, the RT-PCR reads were re-called with MiXCR into one record per CDR3 protein. The profile shows just over 4,000 distinct CDR3 sequences, 24% of them singletons. The receptor was derived from a human donor who was either an allogeneic HSCT recipient or a stem cell or donor lymphocyte infusion donor (not recorded which). It is not recorded whose cells these are; they may come from a transplant donor. Source material: blood, either unsorted or a sorted T cell fraction (not recorded which). The genes are TRBV6-5 and TRBJ2-3, with D tentatively TRBD1 or TRBD2 (5 bases each). Written as DNA, the CDR3 is TGTGCCAGCAGCAACGGAAGGGGACGACGAGGGAGCACAGATACGCAGTATTTT. This sequence encodes CASSNGRGRRGSTDTQYF.